This entry lists 16 T cell receptor beta chains sequenced from one sample in a study of OX40 agonist ivuxolimab in advanced cancers. TCRdb's table, derived via immunoSEQ multiplex PCR, lists solely in-frame clones and lacks some. The sample lists 20,000 to 25,000 clones, over 65% occurring once. Sequenced material: CD4+ or CD8+ T cells sorted from blood, taken in a trial of the OX40 agonist ivuxolimab. The receptors were sampled from an adult with an advanced solid tumor such as melanoma, head and neck, liver or kidney cancer.

This chain uses TRBV7-8 with TRBJ1-2; a weak D match, TRBD1 (6 bases). V shed 1 base and J shed 0 bases, with 9 bases lying between them. CDR3 length: 15 residues. The germline V gene has CDR1 SGHVS and CDR2 FQNEAQ. CDR3 sequence (DNA): TGTGCCAGCAGCTTAGGGGGACAACCTAACTATGGCTACACCTTC. Its protein product is CASSLGGQPNYGYTF.

This chain joins TRBV28 and TRBJ2-5; the D gene could be TRBD1 or TRBD2 (5 bases each). CDR1 MDHEN and CDR2 SYDVKM come from the germline V gene. CDR3 length equals 14 residues. The V end lost 5 bases, the J end lost 0 bases, and 10 bases lay between the germline ends. In DNA, the CDR3 is TGTGCCAGCAGTCGGGGACGGGACCAAGAGACCCAGTACTTC. Translation: CASSRGRDQETQYF. Supplemented by reference TRBV28 and TRBJ2-5, the full variable domain reads DVKVTQSSRYLVKRTGEKVFLECVQDMDHENMFWYRQDPGLGLRLIYFSYDVKMKEKGDIPEGYSVSREKKERFSLILESASTNQTSMYLCASSRGRDQETQYFGPGTRLLVL.

This clone was observed a single time. The V call is TRBV27, the J call TRBJ2-2; 9 positions match TRBD2. Germline V lookup: CDR1 MNHEY, CDR2 SMNVEV (reference sequence). This CDR3 spans 17 amino acids. After removal of 6 bases from V and 2 bases from J, the junction contained 10 bases not matched to a gene. The CDR3 DNA follows: TGTGCCAGCAGACCCTATCTGCGGGAGGGCAACACCGGGGAGCTGTTTTTT. Translating gives CASRPYLREGNTGELFF.

The chain links TRBV28 to TRBJ2-2; D remains ambiguous. The CDR3 is 14 amino acids. Germline-derived CDR1 and CDR2 are MDHEN and SYDVKM. With 3 bases removed from V and 2 bases from J, the gap between germline ends came to 7 bases. The chain's CDR3 is CASSLSGNTGELFF. The CDR3 DNA follows: TGTGCCAGCAGTTTGTCTGGTAACACCGGGGAGCTGTTTTTT.

This CDR3 reads CASSLAFLETQYF. The CDR3, as DNA: TGTGCCAGCAGCTTAGCGTTCTTAGAGACCCAGTACTTC. The V gene is TRBV7-9, the J gene TRBJ2-5; D gene ambiguous. The germline V gene has CDR1 SEHNR and CDR2 FQNEAQ (reference sequence). V lost 0 bases to trimming and J lost 4 bases, with 6 bases between them. This CDR3 has 13 residues. The variable domain in full, with the rest retrieved from reference TRBV7-9 and TRBJ2-5, is DTGVSQNPRHKITKRGQNVTFRCDPISEHNRLYWYRQTLGQGPEFLTYFQNEAQLEKSRLLSDRFSAERPKGSFSTLEIQRTEQGDSAMYLCASSLAFLETQYFGPGTRLLVL.

This clone was counted a few times. The chain has TRBV15 and TRBJ2-2, with D possibly being TRBD2 (6 bases). V was cut by 0 bases and J by 7 bases, with 9 bases left in between. From germline, CDR1 is LNHNV and CDR2 YYDKDF (reference sequence). The CDR3 runs 14 residues. The CDR3 DNA reads TGTGCCACCAGCAGAGATTCGGGGGACGGGGAGCTGTTTTTT. Its translation is CATSRDSGDGELFF.

The chain carries TRBV29-1 and TRBJ2-5, with D possibly TRBD1 on 6 matching bases. The V gene's germline CDR1 is SQVTM and CDR2 ANQGSEA. Trimming took 8 bases from V and 2 from J, leaving 12 bases between them. The CDR3 sequence is 12 residues long. This chain's CDR3 is CSQQGPQETQYF. The CDR3 DNA reads TGCAGCCAACAGGGACCACAAGAGACCCAGTACTTC.

This clone was counted between two and nine times. The rearrangement joins TRBV7-9 to TRBJ2-5; a possible D gene is TRBD1 (5 bases). The CDR3 contains 10 residues. Germline CDR1 and CDR2: SEHNR and FQNEAQ (reference sequence). Trimming shortened V by 11 bases and J by 5 bases, and 9 bases separated the two germline ends. The CDR3: CASGFETQYF. The CDR3 coding sequence is TGTGCCTCAGGGTTTGAGACCCAGTACTTC.

This clone was detected only a few times. The gene calls are TRBV28 and TRBJ2-1, with D unclear. The CDR3 has 10 amino acids. Per the germline V gene, CDR1 is MDHEN and CDR2 is SYDVKM. The ends were cut back, 6 bases at V and 4 bases at J, with 1 base in the middle. Here the CDR3 reads CASRYNEQFF. CDR3 DNA: TGTGCCAGCAGATACAATGAGCAGTTCTTC. Full variable domain (missing parts from reference TRBV28 and TRBJ2-1): DVKVTQSSRYLVKRTGEKVFLECVQDMDHENMFWYRQDPGLGLRLIYFSYDVKMKEKGDIPEGYSVSREKKERFSLILESASTNQTSMYLCASRYNEQFFGPGTRLTVL.

The sample holds a few counts of this clone. The chain couples TRBV30 to TRBJ1-5; D is undetermined. Germline V CDR1 and CDR2: GTSNPN, SVGIG (reference sequence). The CDR3 is 14 amino acids. V lost 2 bases and J 2 bases, leaving 10 bases between the germline ends. This CDR3 is CAWSFRGGNQPQHF. Here the CDR3 DNA reads TGTGCCTGGAGTTTCCGGGGTGGCAATCAGCCCCAGCATTTT. Full variable domain (remainder filled in from reference TRBV30 and TRBJ1-5): SQTIHQWPATLVQPVGSPLSLECTVEGTSNPNLYWYRQAAGRGLQLLFYSVGIGQISSEVPQNLSASRPQDRQFILSSKKLLLSDSGFYLCAWSFRGGNQPQHFGDGTRLSIL.

The rearrangement joins TRBV28 to TRBJ2-5, with D perhaps TRBD1 or TRBD2 (5 bases each). Germline lookup yields CDR1 MDHEN and CDR2 SYDVKM. Between the trimmed V and J ends, which lost 2 bases and 2 bases, there was a span of 9 bases. This CDR3 has 14 residues. CDR3: CASSLGGTQETQYF. As DNA, the CDR3 is TGTGCCAGCAGTTTAGGGGGAACTCAAGAGACCCAGTACTTC.

V is TRBV28 and J is TRBJ2-5; possible D gene TRBD1, 8 bases. The CDR3 has 20 residues. V lost 1 base and J lost 0, with 24 bases in between. Germline V gene data show CDR1 as MDHEN and CDR2 as SYDVKM. CDR3 nucleotides: TGTGCCAGCAGTTTATCACCAGGGGGCGGGAGAACCCGGTACCAAGAGACCCAGTACTTC. Translating gives CASSLSPGGGRTRYQETQYF. Complete variable domain (other parts from reference TRBV28 and TRBJ2-5): DVKVTQSSRYLVKRTGEKVFLECVQDMDHENMFWYRQDPGLGLRLIYFSYDVKMKEKGDIPEGYSVSREKKERFSLILESASTNQTSMYLCASSLSPGGGRTRYQETQYFGPGTRLLVL.

The chain is built from TRBV7-2 and TRBJ1-2; D gene unclear. V lost 5 bases, J lost 4 bases, and 17 bases lay in between. There are 15 residues in the CDR3. Germline lookup yields CDR1 SGHTA and CDR2 FQGNSA. CDR3 sequence: CASSVRDGKTYGYTF. The CDR3 DNA reads as TGTGCCAGCAGCGTACGAGACGGAAAGACCTATGGCTACACCTTC.

V and J are TRBV13 and TRBJ2-1, with TRBD2 matching over 9 bases. The CDR3 is 15 residues long. CDR1 PRHDT and CDR2 FYEKMQ come from the germline V gene (reference sequence). Trimming took 1 base from V and 8 from J; bases not matched to a gene: 6. DNA for the CDR3: TGTGCCAGCAGCTTAGTTAGCGGGAGAGGAGATGAGCAGTTCTTC. It yields the protein CASSLVSGRGDEQFF.

The chain employs TRBV6-6 and TRBJ2-5; either TRBD1 or TRBD2 may fit D (5 bases each). This CDR3 spans 14 amino acids. Germline V lookup: CDR1 MNHNY, CDR2 SVGAGI (reference sequence). The V and J ends lost 7 bases and 6 bases respectively, with 18 bases between them. The CDR3 DNA reads TGTGCCAGCACCCCCCCGGGTCGGGGACAGACCCAGTACTTC. As protein: CASTPPGRGQTQYF.

This clone was picked up a small number of times. The CDR3 region has the DNA TGTGCCAGCAGCCATCCTACCTACGAGCAGTACTTC. Residues: CASSHPTYEQYF. V gene TRBV14 combines with J gene TRBJ2-7; D ambiguous. This CDR3 comprises 12 residues. Trimming pared 3 bases from V and 2 bases from J, leaving 5 bases between. Germline V lookup: CDR1 SGHDN, CDR2 FVKESK. The full variable domain, completed using reference TRBV14 and TRBJ2-7, is EAGVTQFPSHSVIEKGQTVTLRCDPISGHDNLYWYRRVMGKEIKFLLHFVKESKQDESGMPNNRFLAERTGGTYSTLKVQPAELEDSGVYFCASSHPTYEQYFGPGTRLTVT.